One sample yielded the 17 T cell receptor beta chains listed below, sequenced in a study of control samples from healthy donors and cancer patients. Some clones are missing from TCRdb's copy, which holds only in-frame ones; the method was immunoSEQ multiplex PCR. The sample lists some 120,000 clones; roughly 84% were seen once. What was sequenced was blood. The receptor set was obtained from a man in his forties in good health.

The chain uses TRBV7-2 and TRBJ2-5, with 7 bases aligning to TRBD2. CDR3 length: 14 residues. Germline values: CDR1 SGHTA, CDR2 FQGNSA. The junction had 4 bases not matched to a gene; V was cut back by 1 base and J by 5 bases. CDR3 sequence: CASSLVGSGETQYF. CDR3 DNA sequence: TGTGCCAGCAGCTTAGTGGGTAGCGGGGAGACCCAGTACTTC.

The CDR3 DNA reads as TGTGCCAGCAGTTTCTCCAGCTCTGAAAAACTGTTTTTT. Translating gives CASSFSSSEKLFF. The rearrangement uses TRBV2 and TRBJ1-4; no definite D call. From germline, CDR1 is SNHLY and CDR2 FYNNEI. V lost 5 bases and J 7 bases, leaving 11 bases between the germline ends. This CDR3 spans 13 amino acids.

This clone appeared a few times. As DNA, the CDR3 is TGTGCCAGTAGTCCCCGGGAAGGGGAGCTGTTTTTT. Translation: CASSPREGELFF. The gene calls are TRBV19 and TRBJ2-2; weak D call: TRBD2 (5 bases). V gave up 5 bases and J gave up 8 bases, with 9 bases separating them. Germline CDR1 and CDR2: LNHDA and SQIVND (reference sequence). The CDR3 sequence is 12 residues long.

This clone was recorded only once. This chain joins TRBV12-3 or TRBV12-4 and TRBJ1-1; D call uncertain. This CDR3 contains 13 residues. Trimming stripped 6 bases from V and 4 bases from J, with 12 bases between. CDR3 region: CASRLTPGTEAFF. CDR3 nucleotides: TGTGCCAGCAGATTAACTCCCGGCACTGAAGCTTTCTTT.

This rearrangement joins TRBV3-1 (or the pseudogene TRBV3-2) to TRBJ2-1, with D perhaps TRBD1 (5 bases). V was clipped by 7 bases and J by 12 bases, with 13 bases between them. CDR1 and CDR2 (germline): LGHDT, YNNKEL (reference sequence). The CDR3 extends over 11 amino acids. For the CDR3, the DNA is TGTGCCAGCATCGAAGGGGCTGGGCAGTTCTTC. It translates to CASIEGAGQFF.

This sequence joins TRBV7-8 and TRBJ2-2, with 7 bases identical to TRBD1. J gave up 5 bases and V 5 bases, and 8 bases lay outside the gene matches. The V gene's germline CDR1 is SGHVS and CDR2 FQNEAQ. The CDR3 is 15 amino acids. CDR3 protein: CASSAAARGTGELFF. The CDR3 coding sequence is TGTGCCAGCAGCGCCGCGGCCAGGGGGACCGGGGAGCTGTTTTTT.

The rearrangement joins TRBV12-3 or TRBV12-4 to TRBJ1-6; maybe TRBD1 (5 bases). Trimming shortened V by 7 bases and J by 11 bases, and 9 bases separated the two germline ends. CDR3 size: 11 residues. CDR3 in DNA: TGTGCCAGCAAGGGGCCGACACCCCTCCACTTT. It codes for CASKGPTPLHF.

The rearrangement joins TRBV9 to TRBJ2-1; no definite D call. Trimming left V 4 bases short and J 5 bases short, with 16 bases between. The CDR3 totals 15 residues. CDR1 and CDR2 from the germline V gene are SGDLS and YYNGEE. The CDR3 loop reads CASSPNVGIDNEQFF. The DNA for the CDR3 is TGTGCCAGCAGCCCAAATGTGGGGATCGACAATGAGCAGTTCTTC.

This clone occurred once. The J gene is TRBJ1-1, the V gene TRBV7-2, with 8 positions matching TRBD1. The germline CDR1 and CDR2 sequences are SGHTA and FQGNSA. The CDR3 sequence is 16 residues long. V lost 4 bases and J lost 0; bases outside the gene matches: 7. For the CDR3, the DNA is TGTGCCAGCAGCTCTCAGGGGGCCGGTTTGAACACTGAAGCTTTCTTT. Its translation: CASSSQGAGLNTEAFF.

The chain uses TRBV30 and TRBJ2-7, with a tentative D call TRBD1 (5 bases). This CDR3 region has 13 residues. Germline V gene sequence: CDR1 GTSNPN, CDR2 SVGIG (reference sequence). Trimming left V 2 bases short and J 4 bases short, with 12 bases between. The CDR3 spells CAWSRTPLYEQYF. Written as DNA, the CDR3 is TGTGCCTGGAGTCGGACACCTCTTTACGAGCAGTACTTC.

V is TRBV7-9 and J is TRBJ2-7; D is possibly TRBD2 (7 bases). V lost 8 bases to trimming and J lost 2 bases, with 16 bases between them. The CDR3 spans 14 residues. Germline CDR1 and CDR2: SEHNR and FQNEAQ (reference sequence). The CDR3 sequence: CASGPAGTTYEQYF. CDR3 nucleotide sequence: TGTGCCAGCGGTCCAGCGGGGACAACCTACGAGCAGTACTTC.

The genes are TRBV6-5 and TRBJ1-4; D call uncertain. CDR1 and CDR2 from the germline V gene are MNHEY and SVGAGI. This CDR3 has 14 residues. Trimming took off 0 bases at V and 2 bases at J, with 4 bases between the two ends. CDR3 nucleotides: TGTGCCAGCAGTTACTCCCGTACTAATGAAAAACTGTTTTTT. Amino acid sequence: CASSYSRTNEKLFF.

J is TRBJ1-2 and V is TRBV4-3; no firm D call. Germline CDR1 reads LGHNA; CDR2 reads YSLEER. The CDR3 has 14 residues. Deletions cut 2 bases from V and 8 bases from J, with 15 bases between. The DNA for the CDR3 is TGCGCCAGCAGCCAACTGGGGAGGTCGGAGGGCTACACCTTC. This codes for CASSQLGRSEGYTF.

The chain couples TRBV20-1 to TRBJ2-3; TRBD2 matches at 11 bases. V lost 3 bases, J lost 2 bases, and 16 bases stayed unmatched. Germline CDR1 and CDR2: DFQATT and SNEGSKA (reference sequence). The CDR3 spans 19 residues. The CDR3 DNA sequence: TGCAGTGCTAGTTCTTCCGCTAGCGGGGGGCCGGGCCTCACAGATACGCAGTATTTT. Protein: CSASSSASGGPGLTDTQYF.

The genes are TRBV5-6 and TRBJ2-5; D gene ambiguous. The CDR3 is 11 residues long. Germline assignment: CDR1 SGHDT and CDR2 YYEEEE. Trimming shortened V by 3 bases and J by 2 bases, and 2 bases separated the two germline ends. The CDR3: CASSYQETQYF. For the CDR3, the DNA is TGTGCCAGCAGCTATCAAGAGACCCAGTACTTC.

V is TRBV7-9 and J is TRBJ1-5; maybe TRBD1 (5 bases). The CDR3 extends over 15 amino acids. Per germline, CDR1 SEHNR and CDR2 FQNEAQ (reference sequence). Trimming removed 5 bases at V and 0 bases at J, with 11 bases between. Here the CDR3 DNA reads TGTGCCAGCAGCACCGGGACGGATAGCAATCAGCCCCAGCATTTT. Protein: CASSTGTDSNQPQHF.

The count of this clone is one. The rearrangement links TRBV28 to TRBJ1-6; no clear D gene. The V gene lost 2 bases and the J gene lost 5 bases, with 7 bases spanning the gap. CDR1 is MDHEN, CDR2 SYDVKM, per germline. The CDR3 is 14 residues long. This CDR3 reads CASSLGLNNSPLHF. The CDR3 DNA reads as TGTGCCAGCAGTTTAGGTCTGAATAATTCACCCCTCCACTTT.